This T cell receptor (beta chain) was profiled in a study of blood T cell repertoires in COVID-19. Germline V gene data show CDR1 as LGHDT and CDR2 as YNNKEL (reference sequence). The junction had 4 bases not matched to a gene; V was cut back by 1 base and J by 4 bases. The CDR3 is 16 residues long. Measured with immunoSEQ multiplex PCR; TCRdb has only the in-frame clones, and not every one. The table records approximately 190,000 clones, about 81% of them present only once. The source is a man aged 25 to 40 with active or convalescent COVID-19. Sequences were obtained from peripheral blood. This sequence joins TRBV3-1 (or the pseudogene TRBV3-2) and TRBJ2-1, with 10 bases aligning to TRBD2. CDR3 nucleotide sequence: TGTGCCAGCAGCCAAGCGTGGACTAGCGGTTACAATGAGCAGTTCTTC. Its protein is CASSQAWTSGYNEQFF.